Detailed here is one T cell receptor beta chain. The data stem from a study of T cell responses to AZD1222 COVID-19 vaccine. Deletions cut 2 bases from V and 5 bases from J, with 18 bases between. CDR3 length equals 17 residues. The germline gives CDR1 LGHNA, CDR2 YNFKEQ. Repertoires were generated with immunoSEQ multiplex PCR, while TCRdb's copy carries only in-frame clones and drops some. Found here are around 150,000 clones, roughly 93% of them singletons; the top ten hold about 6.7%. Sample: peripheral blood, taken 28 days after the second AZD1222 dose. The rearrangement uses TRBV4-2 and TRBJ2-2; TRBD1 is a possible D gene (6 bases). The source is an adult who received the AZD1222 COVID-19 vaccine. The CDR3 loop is CASSQIDFRGKTGELFF. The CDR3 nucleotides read TGTGCCAGCAGCCAAATAGACTTCAGGGGCAAAACCGGGGAGCTGTTTTTT.